This T cell receptor (beta chain) originates from a study of T cells in Graves' hyperthyroidism and ophthalmopathy. Study-wide findings and caveats: The blood repertoire included most of the expanded thyroid clonotypes above 0.001.

Uncontrolled infection, other autoimmune disease, pregnancy or lactation excluded patients. This clonotype was counted a few times. The antigen remains undetermined. This CDR3 comprises 13 residues. The V and J ends lost 6 bases and 4 bases respectively, with 12 bases between them. Germline V CDR1 and CDR2: MNHEY, SVGEGT. Researchers took RNA transcripts and amplified the TCR beta CDR3 regions from them. Using the HTBI primer set, a first-round RT-PCR was run on the TCR CDR3. TCRdb fed the multiplex PCR reads into MiXCR, producing one record per CDR3 protein. In the table there are about 530,000 distinct CDR3 sequences, 17% of which are singletons.

V gene TRBV6-2 or TRBV6-3 combines with J gene TRBJ1-1, with a weak D call TRBD1 (6 bases). The source of this sequence is a woman younger than 35 with Graves' ophthalmopathy. Sequencing input: blood. The CDR3 nucleotides are TGTGCCAGCAGCCTAACAGGGCCCACTGAAGCTTTCTTT. This encodes CASSLTGPTEAFF.